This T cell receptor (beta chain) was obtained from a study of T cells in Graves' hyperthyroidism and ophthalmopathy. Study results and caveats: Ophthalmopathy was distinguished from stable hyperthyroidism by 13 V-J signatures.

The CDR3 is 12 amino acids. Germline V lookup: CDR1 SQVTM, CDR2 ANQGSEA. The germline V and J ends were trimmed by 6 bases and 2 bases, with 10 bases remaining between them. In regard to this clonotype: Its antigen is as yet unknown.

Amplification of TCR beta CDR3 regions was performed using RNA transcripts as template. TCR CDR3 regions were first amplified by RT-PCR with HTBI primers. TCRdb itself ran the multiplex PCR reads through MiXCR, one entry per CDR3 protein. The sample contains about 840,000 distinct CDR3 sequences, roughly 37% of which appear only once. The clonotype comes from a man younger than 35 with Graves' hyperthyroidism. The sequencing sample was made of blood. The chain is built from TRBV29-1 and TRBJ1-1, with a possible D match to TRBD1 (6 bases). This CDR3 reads CSVHRDNTEAFF. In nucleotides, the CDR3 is TGCAGCGTCCACAGGGATAACACTGAAGCTTTCTTT. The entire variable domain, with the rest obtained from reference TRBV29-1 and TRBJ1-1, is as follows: SAVISQKPSRDICQRGTSLTIQCQVDSQVTMMFWYRQQPGQSLTLIATANQGSEATYESGFVIDKFPISRPNLTFSTLTVSNMSPEDSSIYLCSVHRDNTEAFFGQGTRLTVV.